There are many counts of the clone carrying this T cell receptor beta chain. Antigen: not known. This sample stems from a study of neurological immune-mediated disorders. Every sequencing run generated over 190 million TCR-beta sequences from 15-18 subjects. One entry per CDR3 protein, called by TCRdb with MiXCR from the 5' RACE reads. In the table there are under 40,000 distinct CDR3 sequences, around 7.8% of which are singletons. Stored at -80 C, 2 million PBMCs were the source of the unsorted libraries. Study-wide points: There were no CDR3 amino acid sequences shared by expanded clones across subjects, a result suggesting private repertoires in all groups.

CDR1 and CDR2 (germline): SGHRS, YFSETQ. This CDR3 has 16 amino acids. Trimming took 1 base from V and 7 from J; bases not matched to a gene: 9. The chain joins TRBV5-1 to TRBJ2-1; 9 bases agree with TRBD2. This receptor was taken from a woman aged 35 to 49 in good health. The sequencing sample was made of PBMCs. DNA of the CDR3: TGCGCCAGCAGCTTGTTAGCGGGAGTTGAATGGAATGAGCAGTTCTTC. It specifies CASSLLAGVEWNEQFF.